The 18 T cell receptor beta chains below were found in one sample sequenced in a study of T cells in Graves' hyperthyroidism and ophthalmopathy. It was RNA transcripts that yielded the amplified TCR beta CDR3 regions. A first-round RT-PCR of the TCR CDR3 used the HTBI primer set. TCRdb re-called the multiplex PCR reads with MiXCR, one entry per CDR3 protein. Seen here are approximately 600,000 distinct CDR3 sequences, less than 25% observed once, and the top ten hold 34%. Sequenced: blood. The receptors originated from a man between 25 and 39 years old with Graves' ophthalmopathy.

The V call is TRBV20-1, the J call TRBJ2-1; 11 nucleotides match TRBD2. This CDR3 has 16 residues. Germline V gives CDR1 DFQATT, CDR2 SNEGSKA (reference sequence). Losses at the gene ends were 5 bases for V and 6 bases for J; bases not matched to a gene: 12. CDR3 nucleotides: TGCAGTGCTCGCCCCGCGACTAGCGGGAATCGCAATGAGCAGTTCTTC. As protein: CSARPATSGNRNEQFF.

This chain links TRBV6-1 with TRBJ2-4, with D perhaps given as TRBD1 or TRBD2 (5 bases each). Trimming shortened V by 6 bases and J by 0 bases, and 6 bases separated the two germline ends. Germline CDR1 reads MNHNS; CDR2 reads SASEGT. The CDR3 consists of 13 residues. The CDR3 DNA is TGTGCCAGCAGAGGGACAGCCAAAAACATTCAGTACTTC. Encoded protein: CASRGTAKNIQYF.

CDR3 sequence reads: CASSQGDSGSGNTIYF. In DNA, the CDR3 is TGTGCCAGCTCACAAGGCGACAGCGGCTCTGGAAACACCATATATTTT. V gene TRBV18 combines with J gene TRBJ1-3, with D possibly matching TRBD1 (5 bases). In germline, CDR1 is KGHSH, CDR2 LQKENI. The CDR3 loop spans 16 amino acids. Trimming took off 4 bases at V and 0 bases at J, with 13 bases between the two ends.

This clonotype showed up just a few times. The chain recombines TRBV7-8 with TRBJ2-1, with D hard to call. This CDR3 has 17 amino acids. Germline CDR1 reads SGHVS; CDR2 reads FQNEAQ. The V end lost 1 base, the J end lost 5 bases, and 18 bases lay between the germline ends. The CDR3 nucleotides read TGTGCCAGCAGCTTAGGGGAACGTCCCCTTAATGACAATGAGCAGTTCTTC. Amino acid sequence: CASSLGERPLNDNEQFF.

This clonotype was seen a handful of times. The chain couples TRBV28 to TRBJ2-1; 11 bases fit TRBD2. The CDR3 runs to 14 residues. Germline V gene lookup returns CDR1 MDHEN and CDR2 SYDVKM. Unmatched junction bases numbered 9, after V lost 4 bases and J lost 13 bases. CDR3: CASSSAGLAAIQFF. DNA for the CDR3: TGTGCCAGCAGTTCGGCGGGACTAGCGGCGATACAGTTCTTC.

The J gene is TRBJ2-7, the V gene TRBV7-8, with a possible D match to TRBD1 (6 bases). The V gene lost 3 bases and the J gene lost 5 bases, with 14 bases spanning the gap. The CDR3 loop spans 14 amino acids. Germline CDR1 reads SGHVS; CDR2 reads FQNEAQ. In nucleotides, the CDR3 is TGTGCCAGCAGCTTCCTCGACAGGCCCCACGAGCAGTACTTC. As protein: CASSFLDRPHEQYF.

This clonotype was seen at least ten times. This sequence joins TRBV2 and TRBJ2-5; D ambiguous. This CDR3 spans 13 amino acids. Germline V lookup: CDR1 SNHLY, CDR2 FYNNEI. V was cut by 7 bases and J by 0 bases, with 9 bases left in between. CDR3 nucleotide sequence: TGTGCCAGCAACCGAATGTACCAAGAGACCCAGTACTTC. This sequence encodes CASNRMYQETQYF.

This clonotype was counted at least ten times. This chain links TRBV7-9 with TRBJ2-2, with 10 bases that match TRBD1. Germline V gene lookup returns CDR1 SEHNR and CDR2 FQNEAQ (reference sequence). The CDR3 extends over 16 amino acids. V was pared by 4 bases and J by 6 bases, with 8 bases of the junction left unmatched. The CDR3 reads CASSSGTGTGAGELFF. The CDR3 DNA sequence: TGTGCCAGCAGCTCAGGGACCGGGACAGGGGCCGGGGAGCTGTTTTTT.

The chain uses TRBV27 and TRBJ2-7; 8 nucleotides align to TRBD2. Trimming took 7 bases from V and 3 from J; bases not matched to a gene: 17. Germline V gives CDR1 MNHEY, CDR2 SMNVEV (reference sequence). CDR3 length: 17 amino acids. The DNA for the CDR3 is TGTGCCAGCACTTCCCTTAACCCAGCGGGGGCGATCTACGAGCAGTACTTC. Translating it yields CASTSLNPAGAIYEQYF.

The chain uses TRBV24-1 and TRBJ1-2; D is possibly TRBD1 (6 bases). The CDR3 totals 15 residues. V gave up 2 bases and J gave up 6 bases, with 15 bases separating them. Germline values: CDR1 KGHDR, CDR2 SFDVKD. The CDR3, as DNA: TGTGCCACCAGTGATTCTACAGGGAAGGCGGATGGCTACACCTTC. This sequence encodes CATSDSTGKADGYTF.

The sample holds a few counts of this clonotype. V is TRBV12-3 or TRBV12-4 and J is TRBJ1-4; 9 bases map to TRBD1. Trimming took 5 bases from V and 8 from J; bases not matched to a gene: 6. The CDR3 contains 14 residues. The CDR3 protein is CASSTGTGREKLFF. For the CDR3, the DNA is TGTGCCAGCAGTACCGGGACAGGGAGGGAAAAACTGTTTTTT.

The chain links TRBV9 to TRBJ2-7; D not certain. The germline V gene encodes CDR1 SGDLS and CDR2 YYNGEE. Trimming pared 0 bases from V and 2 bases from J, leaving 12 bases between. The CDR3 sequence is 15 residues long. CDR3 sequence reads: CASSVGGGSTYEQYF. The CDR3 coding sequence is TGTGCCAGCAGCGTAGGCGGCGGCAGTACCTACGAGCAGTACTTC.

The rearrangement links TRBV13 to TRBJ2-2, with D hard to call. The V gene lost 3 bases and the J gene lost 5 bases, with 10 bases spanning the gap. In germline, CDR1 is PRHDT, CDR2 FYEKMQ (reference sequence). The CDR3 extends over 14 amino acids. DNA of the CDR3: TGTGCCAGCAGCTTGGATGGCAGGACCGGGGAGCTGTTTTTT. Translating it yields CASSLDGRTGELFF.

J is TRBJ2-2 and V is TRBV10-3; TRBD1 or TRBD2 may be the D gene (5 bases each). The CDR3 sequence is 16 residues long. The V gene lost 0 bases and the J gene lost 0 bases, with 8 bases spanning the gap. Germline values: CDR1 ENHRY, CDR2 SYGVKD. Here the CDR3 reads CAISESGPTNTGELFF. CDR3 DNA sequence: TGTGCCATCAGTGAGTCGGGACCAACGAACACCGGGGAGCTGTTTTTT.

In this sample, this clonotype turned up many times. The chain is built from TRBV12-3 or TRBV12-4 and TRBJ1-1, with D possibly being TRBD1 (6 bases). V lost 7 bases and J 2 bases, leaving 14 bases between the germline ends. CDR3 length equals 14 residues. The CDR3 here is CASNLNRDNTEAFF. The CDR3 DNA sequence: TGTGCCAGCAACCTAAACAGGGATAACACTGAAGCTTTCTTT.

This chain links TRBV14 with TRBJ2-1, with D maybe TRBD2 (6 bases). Germline CDR1 SGHDN, CDR2 FVKESK. This CDR3 comprises 13 residues. V lost 4 bases, J lost 7 bases, and 11 bases lay in between. Here the CDR3 reads CASSPGLLNEQFF. For the CDR3, the DNA is TGTGCCAGCAGCCCGGGACTTCTTAATGAGCAGTTCTTC.

The V call is TRBV28, the J call TRBJ2-7; 9 positions agree with TRBD2. The V gene's germline CDR1 is MDHEN and CDR2 SYDVKM. V was clipped by 8 bases and J by 0 bases; unmatched bases: 5. The CDR3 covers 14 residues. The CDR3 DNA is TGTGCCAGCGGCCCGACTAGCGGCTCCTACGAGCAGTACTTC. It codes for CASGPTSGSYEQYF.

The V call is TRBV30, the J call TRBJ2-7; a possible D gene is TRBD1 (6 bases). The V end was cut by 1 base, the J end by 0 bases, with 10 bases between. CDR1 and CDR2 (germline): GTSNPN, SVGIG (reference sequence). The CDR3 length is 14 residues. The CDR3 DNA follows: TGTGCCTGGAGTGATGACAGGCTCTCCTACGAGCAGTACTTC. Its protein is CAWSDDRLSYEQYF.